This T cell receptor beta chain was obtained from a study of blood T cells in healthy people across ages. A second PCR, run for roughly 7 to 11 cycles, used a sample-barcoded 5' primer plus a J-beta primer mix. TCRdb reprocessed the 5' RACE reads with MiXCR, giving one entry per CDR3 protein. The sample comprises roughly 1 million distinct CDR3 sequences, 25% of which are singletons, and less than 0.85% rests with the top ten. Trimming took off 1 base at V and 6 bases at J, with 16 bases between the two ends. CDR3 size: 15 residues. Germline CDR1 MGHRA, CDR2 YSYEKL. As to this clonotype: Its target is not known.

Findings of the study overall: Long-lived donors had more naive CD4+ cells and higher diversity than aged donors. In older individuals, TCR beta diversity per million T cells was lower, falling roughly linearly with age.

These records were also assigned to another study, of T cells of mothers and their children. That report adds: Every mother supplied over 8 million TCR beta CDR3 reads and every child 2.5 million to 3.5 million.

This chain links TRBV4-1 with TRBJ2-7; TRBD1 is a possible D gene (6 bases). Sample: blood. This receptor was obtained from a girl aged 2 to 10 in good health. The chain's CDR3 is CASSQGRQGQGEQYF. The CDR3 coding sequence is TGCGCCAGCAGCCAAGGCCGGCAGGGGCAAGGCGAGCAGTACTTC.